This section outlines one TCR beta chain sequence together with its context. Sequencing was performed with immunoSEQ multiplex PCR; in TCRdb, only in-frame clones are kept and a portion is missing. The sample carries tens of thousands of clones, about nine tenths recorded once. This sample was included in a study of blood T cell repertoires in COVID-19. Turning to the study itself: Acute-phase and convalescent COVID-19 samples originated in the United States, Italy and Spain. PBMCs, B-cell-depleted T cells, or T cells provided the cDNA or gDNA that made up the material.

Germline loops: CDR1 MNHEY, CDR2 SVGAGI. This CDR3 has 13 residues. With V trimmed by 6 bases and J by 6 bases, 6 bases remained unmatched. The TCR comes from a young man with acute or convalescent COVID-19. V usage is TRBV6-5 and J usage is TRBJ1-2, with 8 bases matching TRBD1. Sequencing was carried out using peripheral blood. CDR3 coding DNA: TGTGCCAGCAGCGCGCAGGGGGCTCATGGCTACACCTTC. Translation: CASSAQGAHGYTF.